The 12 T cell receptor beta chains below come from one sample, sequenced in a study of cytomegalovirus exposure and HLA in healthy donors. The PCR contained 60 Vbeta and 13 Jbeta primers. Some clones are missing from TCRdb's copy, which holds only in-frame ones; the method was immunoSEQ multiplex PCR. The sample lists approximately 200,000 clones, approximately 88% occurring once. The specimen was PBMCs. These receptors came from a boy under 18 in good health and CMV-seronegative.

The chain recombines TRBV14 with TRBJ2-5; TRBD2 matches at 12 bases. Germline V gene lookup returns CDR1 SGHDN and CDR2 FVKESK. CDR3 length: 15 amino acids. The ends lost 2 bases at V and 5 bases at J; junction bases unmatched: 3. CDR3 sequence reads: CASSQRLAGVETQYF. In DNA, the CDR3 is TGTGCCAGCAGCCAAAGACTAGCGGGAGTGGAGACCCAGTACTTC.

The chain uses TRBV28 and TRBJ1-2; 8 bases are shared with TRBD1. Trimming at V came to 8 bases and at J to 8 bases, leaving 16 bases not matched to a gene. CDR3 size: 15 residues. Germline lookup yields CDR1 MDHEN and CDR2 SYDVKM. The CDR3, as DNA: TGTGCCAGCGCACTACCGGGACAGGTGGTGAGGGGCTACACCTTC. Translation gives CASALPGQVVRGYTF.

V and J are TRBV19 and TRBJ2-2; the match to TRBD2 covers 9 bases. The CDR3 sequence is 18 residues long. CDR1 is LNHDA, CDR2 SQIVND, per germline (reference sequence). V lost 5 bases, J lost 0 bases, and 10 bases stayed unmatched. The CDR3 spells CASSPGLARRTNTGELFF. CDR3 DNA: TGTGCCAGTAGTCCCGGACTAGCGAGGAGAACGAACACCGGGGAGCTGTTTTTT.

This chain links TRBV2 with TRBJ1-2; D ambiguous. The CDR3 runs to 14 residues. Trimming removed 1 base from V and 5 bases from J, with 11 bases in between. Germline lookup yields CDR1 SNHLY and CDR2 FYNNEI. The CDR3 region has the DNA TGTGCCAGCAGTGAAGTGAAAAGACTTTATGGCTACACCTTC. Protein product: CASSEVKRLYGYTF.

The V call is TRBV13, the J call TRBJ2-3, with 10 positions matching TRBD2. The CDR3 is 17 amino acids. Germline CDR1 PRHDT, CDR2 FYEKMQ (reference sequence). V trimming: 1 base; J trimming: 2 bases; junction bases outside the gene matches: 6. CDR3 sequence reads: CASSLEVAGGDTDTQYF. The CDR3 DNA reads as TGTGCCAGCAGCTTAGAGGTAGCGGGAGGAGACACAGATACGCAGTATTTT.

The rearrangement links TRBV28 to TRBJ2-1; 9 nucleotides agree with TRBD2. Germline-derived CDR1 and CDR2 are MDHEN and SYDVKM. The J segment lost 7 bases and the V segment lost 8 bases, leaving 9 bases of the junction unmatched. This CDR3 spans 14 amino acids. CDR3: CASPPAGGRNEQFF. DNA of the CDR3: TGTGCCAGCCCTCCAGCGGGAGGAAGAAATGAGCAGTTCTTC.

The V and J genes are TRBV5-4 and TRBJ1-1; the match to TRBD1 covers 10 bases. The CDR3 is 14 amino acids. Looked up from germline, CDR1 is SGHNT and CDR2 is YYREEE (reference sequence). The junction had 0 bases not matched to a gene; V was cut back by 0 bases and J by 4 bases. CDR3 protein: CASSLGTGGTEAFF. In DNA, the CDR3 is TGTGCCAGCAGCTTGGGGACAGGGGGCACTGAAGCTTTCTTT.

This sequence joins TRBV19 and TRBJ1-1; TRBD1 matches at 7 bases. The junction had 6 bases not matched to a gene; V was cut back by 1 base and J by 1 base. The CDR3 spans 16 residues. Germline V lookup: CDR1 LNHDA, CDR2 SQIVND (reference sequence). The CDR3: CASSIAQGGKNTEAFF. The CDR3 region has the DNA TGTGCCAGTAGTATAGCCCAGGGGGGAAAGAACACTGAAGCTTTCTTT.

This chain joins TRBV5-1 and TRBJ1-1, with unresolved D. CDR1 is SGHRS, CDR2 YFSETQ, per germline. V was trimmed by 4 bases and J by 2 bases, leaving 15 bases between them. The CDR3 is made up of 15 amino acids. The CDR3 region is CASSREAAPNTEAFF. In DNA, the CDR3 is TGCGCCAGCAGCAGGGAGGCAGCTCCCAACACTGAAGCTTTCTTT.

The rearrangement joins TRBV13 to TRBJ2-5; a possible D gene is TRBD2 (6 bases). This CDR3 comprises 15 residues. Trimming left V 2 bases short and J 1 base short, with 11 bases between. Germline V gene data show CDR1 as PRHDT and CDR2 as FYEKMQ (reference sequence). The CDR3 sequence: CASSLHGLPQETQYF. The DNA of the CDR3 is TGTGCCAGCAGCTTACACGGACTACCCCAAGAGACCCAGTACTTC.

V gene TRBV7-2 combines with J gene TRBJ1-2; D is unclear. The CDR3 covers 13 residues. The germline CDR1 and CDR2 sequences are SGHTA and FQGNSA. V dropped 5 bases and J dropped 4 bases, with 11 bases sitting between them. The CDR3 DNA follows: TGTGCCAGCAGCAAATCCGACATCTATGGCTACACCTTC. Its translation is CASSKSDIYGYTF. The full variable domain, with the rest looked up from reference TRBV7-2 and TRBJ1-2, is GAGVSQSPSNKVTEKGKDVELRCDPISGHTALYWYRQSLGQGLEFLIYFQGNSAPDKSGLPSDRFSAERTGGSVSTLTIQRTQQEDSAVYLCASSKSDIYGYTFGSGTRLTVV.

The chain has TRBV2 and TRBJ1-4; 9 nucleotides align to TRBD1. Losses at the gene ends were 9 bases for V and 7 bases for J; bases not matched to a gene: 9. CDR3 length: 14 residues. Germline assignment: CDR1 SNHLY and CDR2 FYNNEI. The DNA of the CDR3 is TGTGCCAGTGGACAGGGGTTCGCCGGTGAAAAACTGTTTTTT. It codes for CASGQGFAGEKLFF.